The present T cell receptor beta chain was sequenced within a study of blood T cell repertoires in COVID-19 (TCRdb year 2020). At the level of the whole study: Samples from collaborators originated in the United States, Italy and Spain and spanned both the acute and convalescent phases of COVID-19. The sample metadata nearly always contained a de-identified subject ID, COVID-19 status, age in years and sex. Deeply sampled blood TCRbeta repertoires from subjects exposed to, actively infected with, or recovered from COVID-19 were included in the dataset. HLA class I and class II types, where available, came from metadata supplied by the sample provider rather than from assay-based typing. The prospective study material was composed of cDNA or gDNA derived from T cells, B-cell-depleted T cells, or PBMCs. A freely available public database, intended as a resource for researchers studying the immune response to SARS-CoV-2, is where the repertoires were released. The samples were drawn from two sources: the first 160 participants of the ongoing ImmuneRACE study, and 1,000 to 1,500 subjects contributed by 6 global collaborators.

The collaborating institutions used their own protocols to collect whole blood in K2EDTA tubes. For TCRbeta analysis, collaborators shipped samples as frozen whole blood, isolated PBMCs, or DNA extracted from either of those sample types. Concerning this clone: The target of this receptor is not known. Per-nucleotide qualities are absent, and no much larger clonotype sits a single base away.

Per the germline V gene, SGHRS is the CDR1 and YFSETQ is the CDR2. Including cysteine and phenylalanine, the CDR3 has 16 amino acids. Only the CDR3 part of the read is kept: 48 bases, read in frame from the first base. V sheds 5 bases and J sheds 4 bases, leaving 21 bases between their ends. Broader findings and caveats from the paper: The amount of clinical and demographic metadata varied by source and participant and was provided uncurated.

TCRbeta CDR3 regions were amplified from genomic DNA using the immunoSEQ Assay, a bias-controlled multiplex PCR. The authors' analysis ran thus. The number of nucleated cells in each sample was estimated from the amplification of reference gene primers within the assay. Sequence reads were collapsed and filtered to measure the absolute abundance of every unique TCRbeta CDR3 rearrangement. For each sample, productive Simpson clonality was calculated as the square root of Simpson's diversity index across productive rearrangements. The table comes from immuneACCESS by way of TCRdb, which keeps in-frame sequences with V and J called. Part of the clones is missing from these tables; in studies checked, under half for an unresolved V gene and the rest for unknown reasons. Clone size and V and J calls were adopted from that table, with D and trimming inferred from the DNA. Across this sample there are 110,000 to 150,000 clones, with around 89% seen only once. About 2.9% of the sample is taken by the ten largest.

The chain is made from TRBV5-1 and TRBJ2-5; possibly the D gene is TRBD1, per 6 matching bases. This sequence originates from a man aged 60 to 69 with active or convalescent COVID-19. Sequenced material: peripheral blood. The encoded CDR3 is CASRVVVGATGETQYF. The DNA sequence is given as TGCGCCAGCAGGGTGGTTGTGGGGGCGACTGGAGAGACCCAGTACTTC.